The 27 T cell receptor beta chains below were found in one sample sequenced in a study of blood T cell repertoires in COVID-19. Method: immunoSEQ multiplex PCR; TCRdb's copy keeps in-frame clones and lacks some. The sample has about 210,000 clones, roughly four fifths seen once. Sequences were obtained from peripheral blood. These receptors all stem from a woman between 35 and 50 years old with acute or convalescent COVID-19.

This clone was counted between two and nine times. The genes are TRBV13 and TRBJ1-2; D call uncertain. CDR3 length: 13 amino acids. Germline assignment: CDR1 PRHDT and CDR2 FYEKMQ (reference sequence). V was cut by 7 bases and J by 7 bases, with 16 bases left in between. The CDR3 DNA reads TGTGCCAGCACCACCGGGAGGGCGCTTGGCTACACCTTC. This codes for CASTTGRALGYTF.

The chain links TRBV27 to TRBJ2-7, with 10 bases that match TRBD2. In germline, CDR1 is MNHEY, CDR2 SMNVEV (reference sequence). The CDR3 is 14 amino acids. Trimming cost V 2 bases and J 4 bases; bases outside gene matches: 2. The CDR3 sequence is CASSLGAGGYEQYF. CDR3 coding DNA: TGTGCCAGCAGTTTAGGAGCGGGAGGGTACGAGCAGTACTTC.

V gene TRBV5-6 combines with J gene TRBJ1-2, with 8 bases aligning to TRBD1. The CDR3 contains 15 residues. The trim removed 4 bases at V and 2 bases at J, leaving 7 bases unmatched. From germline, CDR1 is SGHDT and CDR2 YYEEEE. In DNA form, the CDR3 reads TGTGCCAGCAGCGTTCTCCAGGGGGCCAACTATGGCTACACCTTC. This codes for CASSVLQGANYGYTF.

The J gene is TRBJ1-1, the V gene TRBV7-9; D remains ambiguous. The CDR3 is 12 amino acids. The ends were cut back, 7 bases at V and 8 bases at J, with 14 bases in the middle. Looked up from germline, CDR1 is SEHNR and CDR2 is FQNEAQ (reference sequence). CDR3 sequence: CASTNGVTEAFF. The DNA for the CDR3 is TGTGCCAGCACCAACGGGGTGACCGAAGCTTTCTTT.

V and J are TRBV30 and TRBJ1-2, with D unresolved. The CDR3 spans 16 residues. The germline V gene has CDR1 GTSNPN and CDR2 SVGIG (reference sequence). V was pared by 1 base and J by 5 bases, with 20 bases between. The CDR3 nucleotides are TGTGCCTGGAGTGCAGTATTGACGATTGCGGATTATGGCTACACCTTC. The encoded protein is CAWSAVLTIADYGYTF.

V and J are TRBV4-1 and TRBJ2-7; D may be TRBD1 (6 bases). The ends were cut back, 4 bases at V and 3 bases at J, with 25 bases in the middle. The CDR3 is made up of 18 amino acids. Per the germline V gene, CDR1 is MGHRA and CDR2 is YSYEKL. This CDR3 is CASSLFISVTGSNYEQYF. The CDR3 DNA reads TGCGCCAGCAGCCTCTTTATCTCGGTGACAGGTTCCAACTACGAGCAGTACTTC.

The genes are TRBV29-1 and TRBJ1-2, with TRBD1 identical over 10 bases. The CDR3 totals 12 residues. Trimming removed 5 bases from V and 9 bases from J; junction bases left unmatched: 6. The V gene's germline CDR1 is SQVTM and CDR2 ANQGSEA. The CDR3 bases are TGCAGCGTTAAGACAGGGGGCGAGAGCTACACCTTC. Its protein product is CSVKTGGESYTF.

V gene TRBV2 combines with J gene TRBJ1-1, with D unresolved. Per germline, CDR1 SNHLY and CDR2 FYNNEI. The CDR3 runs to 14 residues. The V and J ends lost 2 bases and 3 bases respectively, with 10 bases between them. CDR3 in amino acids: CASSESGVHTEAFF. DNA for the CDR3: TGTGCCAGCAGTGAATCCGGGGTTCACACTGAAGCTTTCTTT.

The chain has TRBV4-1 and TRBJ2-7, with 9 bases identical to TRBD1. Trimming took 0 bases from V and 3 from J; bases not matched to a gene: 9. The V gene's germline CDR1 is MGHRA and CDR2 YSYEKL. CDR3 length equals 17 residues. This CDR3 is CASSQDLGTGLVYEQYF. The CDR3 nucleotides read TGCGCCAGCAGCCAAGATCTCGGGACAGGGCTTGTCTACGAGCAGTACTTC.

This chain links TRBV7-2 with TRBJ2-3; tentatively, D is TRBD2 (6 bases). The CDR3 is made up of 16 amino acids. Per the germline V gene, CDR1 is SGHTA and CDR2 is FQGNSA. V lost 1 base and J 3 bases, leaving 14 bases between the germline ends. CDR3 residues: CASSLGSGVGTDTQYF. DNA for the CDR3: TGTGCCAGCAGCTTAGGATCGGGGGTAGGGACAGATACGCAGTATTTT.

The gene calls are TRBV25-1 and TRBJ1-2; D unresolved. Germline V gene sequence: CDR1 MGHDK, CDR2 SYGVNS. V was pared by 3 bases and J by 2 bases, with 7 bases between. The CDR3 spans 13 residues. The CDR3 here is CASSDSTNYGYTF. In DNA form, the CDR3 reads TGTGCCAGCAGTGATAGTACCAACTATGGCTACACCTTC.

The gene calls are TRBV2 and TRBJ1-6; maybe TRBD1 (5 bases). V lost 6 bases and J 7 bases, leaving 16 bases between the germline ends. Germline V gene lookup returns CDR1 SNHLY and CDR2 FYNNEI. This CDR3 contains 15 residues. DNA of the CDR3: TGTGCCAGCAGGCTTGCCGGGACTGGGAATTCACCCCTCCACTTT. This encodes CASRLAGTGNSPLHF.

The chain links TRBV6-2 or TRBV6-3 to TRBJ2-7; D not resolved. Germline CDR1 reads MNHEY; CDR2 reads SVGEGT. Trimming removed 2 bases at V and 12 bases at J, with 14 bases between. The CDR3 sequence is 12 residues long. CDR3: CASSYSARGLYF. In DNA form, the CDR3 reads TGTGCCAGCAGTTACAGTGCGAGAGGTTTGTACTTC.

This sequence joins TRBV21-1 and TRBJ2-5; the table's D call of TRBD1 was not tested on the DNA. TRBV21-1 is a pseudogene. The length of the CDR3 is 18 residues. DNA of the CDR3: TGTGCCAGCAGCTTCCCCAAATATAGGACAGGGGGCGTGAAGACCCAGTACTTC. Protein sequence: CASSFPKYRTGGVKTQYF.

The J gene is TRBJ2-3, the V gene TRBV5-1; 7 positions agree with TRBD2. J was trimmed by 2 bases and V by 4 bases; bases with no gene match: 4. Germline V CDR1 and CDR2: SGHRS, YFSETQ. The CDR3 is 14 residues long. In nucleotides, the CDR3 is TGCGCCAGCAGCCGACGGGGGGACACAGATACGCAGTATTTT. It translates to CASSRRGDTDTQYF. Looking up the rest from reference TRBV5-1 and TRBJ2-3 gives the full variable domain: KAGVTQTPRYLIKTRGQQVTLSCSPISGHRSVSWYQQTPGQGLQFLFEYFSETQRNKGNFPGRFSGRQFSNSRSEMNVSTLELGDSALYLCASSRRGDTDTQYFGPGTRLTVL.

J is TRBJ2-4 and V is TRBV19; TRBD1 matches at 7 bases. With 5 bases clipped from V and 7 bases from J, the junction kept 5 bases outside the gene matches. CDR1 is LNHDA and CDR2 is SQIVND in the germline V gene (reference sequence). The length of the CDR3 is 13 residues. The CDR3 DNA follows: TGTGCCAGTAGTGCGGACAGGTTGAACATTCAGTACTTC. Its translation: CASSADRLNIQYF.

The rearrangement links TRBV5-4 to TRBJ1-5; TRBD1 agrees at 7 bases. From germline, CDR1 is SGHNT and CDR2 YYREEE (reference sequence). J lost 1 base, V lost 3 bases, and 1 base had no gene match. The CDR3 sequence is 14 residues long. In DNA form, the CDR3 reads TGTGCCAGCAGCTCAGGGGGAAGCAATCAGCCCCAGCATTTT. Residues: CASSSGGSNQPQHF.

The chain couples TRBV21-1 to TRBJ2-2; the listed D gene, TRBD1, was not tested against the DNA. TRBV21-1 is a documented pseudogene. The CDR3 sequence is 18 residues long. Written as DNA, the CDR3 is TGTGCCAGCCCTCGTCGGTCAAACAGTGCTATGAACACCGGGGAGCTGTTTTTT. Residues: CASPRRSNSAMNTGELFF.

V gene TRBV6-1 combines with J gene TRBJ2-7; 15 nucleotides align to TRBD2. V was pared by 4 bases and J by 6 bases, with 10 bases of the junction left unmatched. CDR1 MNHNS and CDR2 SASEGT come from the germline V gene. There are 17 residues in the CDR3. CDR3 sequence reads: CASSAGTSGGWFSEQYF. CDR3 sequence (DNA): TGTGCCAGCAGTGCCGGGACTAGCGGGGGGTGGTTTTCCGAGCAGTACTTC.

The CDR3 DNA is TGTGCCAGCAGTTTATTTAGTGGGGGGAACTACAATGAGCAGTTCTTC. This translates into CASSLFSGGNYNEQFF. The V and J genes are TRBV27 and TRBJ2-1; D is possibly TRBD2 (6 bases). The CDR3 has 16 residues. V was clipped by 1 base and J by 3 bases, with 13 bases between them. CDR1 is MNHEY, CDR2 SMNVEV, per germline (reference sequence).

The rearrangement joins TRBV2 to TRBJ2-1, with 11 bases that match TRBD2. Germline loops: CDR1 SNHLY, CDR2 FYNNEI. V shed 6 bases, J shed 7 bases, and the junction held 8 bases outside the gene matches. The CDR3 is 15 residues long. In DNA, the CDR3 is TGTGCCAGCAGCGAACTAGCGGGAGTCCGGAATGAGCAGTTCTTC. This translates into CASSELAGVRNEQFF.

The chain combines TRBV5-1 with TRBJ1-2; D is unresolved. Trimming removed 4 bases from V and 0 bases from J, with 7 bases in between. This CDR3 has 13 residues. Germline assignment: CDR1 SGHRS and CDR2 YFSETQ. The CDR3 sequence: CASSELTNYGYTF. CDR3 DNA: TGCGCCAGCAGCGAACTGACTAACTATGGCTACACCTTC.

As to this clone: The sample contains more than one DNA sequence encoding this CDR3. The chain has TRBV10-2 and TRBJ2-2, with TRBD2 identical over 10 bases. The CDR3 is made up of 15 amino acids. The junction had 6 bases not matched to a gene; V was cut back by 6 bases and J by 5 bases. Germline V CDR1 and CDR2: WSHSY, SAAADI. CDR3 loop: CASSRAGGLTGELFF. The CDR3 region has the DNA TGCGCCAGCAGCCGAGCGGGGGGGCTTACCGGGGAGCTGTTTTTT.

This chain uses TRBV19 with TRBJ2-1, with 9 bases identical to TRBD1. The CDR3 contains 16 residues. The germline CDR1 and CDR2 sequences are LNHDA and SQIVND (reference sequence). Unmatched junction bases numbered 10, after V lost 6 bases and J lost 4 bases. CDR3 protein: CASRTPGTGTYNEQFF. The CDR3, as DNA: TGTGCCAGTAGGACCCCCGGGACAGGGACTTACAATGAGCAGTTCTTC.

V is TRBV10-3 and J is TRBJ1-2; TRBD1 agrees at 9 bases. J lost 8 bases, V lost 6 bases, and 10 bases had no gene match. Germline V CDR1 and CDR2: ENHRY, SYGVKD. The length of the CDR3 is 14 residues. The CDR3 region has the DNA TGTGCCATCAGCGTACAAGGACAGGGGCGCGGCTACACCTTC. Translating it yields CAISVQGQGRGYTF.

The chain uses TRBV4-1 and TRBJ2-1; the D is unclear. Germline CDR1 and CDR2: MGHRA and YSYEKL. The CDR3 spans 15 residues. The V end lost 0 bases, the J end lost 4 bases, and 10 bases lay between the germline ends. The CDR3 is CASSQEGRSYNEQFF. The CDR3 region has the DNA TGCGCCAGCAGCCAAGAAGGCAGGTCATACAATGAGCAGTTCTTC.

The CDR3 nucleotides are TGTGCCAGCAGCCGAAGACTAGCGGGAGTGTTGAATGAGCAGTTCTTC. As protein: CASSRRLAGVLNEQFF. The chain employs TRBV7-8 and TRBJ2-1; 12 nucleotides match TRBD2. V shed 5 bases and J 7 bases; nucleotides not matched to a gene: 9. The germline CDR1 and CDR2 sequences are SGHVS and FQNEAQ. The CDR3 loop spans 16 amino acids. Complete variable domain (other parts from reference TRBV7-8 and TRBJ2-1): GAGVSQSPRYKVAKRGQDVALRCDPISGHVSLFWYQQALGQGPEFLTYFQNEAQLDKSGLPSDRFFAERPEGSVSTLKIQRTQQEDSAVYLCASSRRLAGVLNEQFFGPGTRLTVL.